This T cell receptor beta chain emerged from a study of T cells in Graves' hyperthyroidism and ophthalmopathy. General study findings and limits: Most thyroid clonotypes expanded above 0.001 appeared in blood too.

This clonotype was observed many times. Its specificity is unknown. Clinical symptoms, serum thyroxine and TRAb, thyroid ultrasound and orbital computed tomography were used for the diagnoses. TCR beta CDR3 region amplification was performed from RNA transcripts. In the first-round RT-PCR of the TCR CDR3, the HTBI primer set was used. TCRdb re-analysed the multiplex PCR reads in MiXCR, keeping a single row per CDR3 protein. The profile covers around 600,000 distinct CDR3 sequences, with 15% to 18% appearing a single time and under 7.5% taken by the ten largest. The CDR3 runs to 18 residues. Per the germline V gene, CDR1 is LGHDT and CDR2 is YNNKEL (reference sequence). The ends were cut back, 4 bases at V and 0 bases at J, with 18 bases in the middle.

The sample comprised blood. The rearrangement joins TRBV3-1 to TRBJ2-2; D not resolved. The receptor was isolated from a woman aged 30 to 39 with Graves' hyperthyroidism. CDR3 DNA sequence: TGTGCCAGCAGCCCCCCCTTGGCGGCCACGGCGAACACCGGGGAGCTGTTTTTT. This encodes CASSPPLAATANTGELFF. The variable domain in full, with the rest retrieved from reference TRBV3-1 and TRBJ2-2, is DTAVSQTPKYLVTQMGNDKSIKCEQNLGHDTMYWYKQDSKKFLKIMFSYNNKELIINETVPNRFSPKSPDKAHLNLHINSLELGDSAVYFCASSPPLAATANTGELFFGEGSRLTVL.